These 29 T cell receptor beta chains originate from one sample sequenced in a study of metastatic and nonmetastatic thyroid tumors (TCRdb year 2020). Library method: PCR. TCRdb records Illumina HiSeq 4000 as the sequencer. The public reads were reprocessed in TCRdb via fastp at Q25 and MiXCR, keeping in-frame beta chains. The sample table holds about 59,000 clones, of which 15% to 20% were seen once. Around 9% of the sample is held by the ten biggest clonotypes. None of the patients had been given any treatment before thyroid surgery. The specimen was blood. The receptors were gathered from a male donor with papillary thyroid cancer or a benign thyroid nodule (not recorded which). Some clones in this sample may be carry-over from other donors' samples.

Ten or more counts support this clone. V and J are TRBV4-1 and TRBJ2-5, with 7 bases fitting TRBD1. This CDR3 has 14 amino acids. CDR1 and CDR2 (germline): MGHRA, YSYEKL. Unmatched junction bases numbered 3, after V lost 1 base and J lost 4 bases. In DNA, the CDR3 is TGCGCCAGCAGCCAAGGGACAGGATCAGAGACCCAGTACTTC. As protein: CASSQGTGSETQYF.

The J gene is TRBJ2-3, the V gene TRBV14; D tentatively reads TRBD1 or TRBD2 (5 bases each). Germline V gene sequence: CDR1 SGHDN, CDR2 FVKESK. The CDR3 length is 16 residues. Trimming shortened V by 4 bases and J by 1 base, and 15 bases separated the two germline ends. Written as DNA, the CDR3 is TGTGCCAGCAGCCCGGGGCCCAGTGCAGGCACAGATACGCAGTATTTT. Its translation is CASSPGPSAGTDTQYF.

The gene calls are TRBV7-8 and TRBJ2-1; maybe TRBD2 (5 bases). Between the trimmed V and J ends, which lost 7 bases and 2 bases, there was a span of 18 bases. The CDR3 loop spans 16 amino acids. Per germline, CDR1 SGHVS and CDR2 FQNEAQ. This CDR3 reads CASNFFSGITYNEQFF. In nucleotides, the CDR3 is TGTGCCAGCAACTTTTTCTCGGGAATTACCTACAATGAGCAGTTCTTC. The full variable domain, completed using reference TRBV7-8 and TRBJ2-1, is GAGVSQSPRYKVAKRGQDVALRCDPISGHVSLFWYQQALGQGPEFLTYFQNEAQLDKSGLPSDRFFAERPEGSVSTLKIQRTQQEDSAVYLCASNFFSGITYNEQFFGPGTRLTVL.

As to this clone: This sequence may be a read error, since a much larger clone differs from it by one base. This sample also contains other DNA sequences that code for the same CDR3. The chain is built from TRBV2 and TRBJ1-4, with 9 bases lining up with TRBD1. V was pared by 10 bases and J by 7 bases, with 13 bases of the junction left unmatched. CDR1 and CDR2 from the germline V gene are SNHLY and FYNNEI. The CDR3 spans 15 residues. CDR3 sequence reads: CAKRWGQGMGEKLFF. The CDR3 nucleotides are TGTGCCAAAAGGTGGGGACAGGGTATGGGTGAAAAACTGTTTTTT.

There are many counts of this clone. DNA for the CDR3: TGCGCCAGCAGCTTGGTCGGGACTATCTCCTACAATGAGCAGTTCTTC. Protein product: CASSLVGTISYNEQFF. V and J are TRBV5-1 and TRBJ2-1; the match to TRBD2 covers 7 bases. V shed 0 bases and J 0 bases; nucleotides not matched to a gene: 3. Germline V gene lookup returns CDR1 SGHRS and CDR2 YFSETQ. This CDR3 spans 16 amino acids.

This clone was recorded many times. The V gene is TRBV20-1, the J gene TRBJ2-7; possible D gene TRBD2, 6 bases. The CDR3 has 16 residues. Germline assignment: CDR1 DFQATT and CDR2 SNEGSKA (reference sequence). The CDR3 is CSARGDGGGFRSEQYV. The CDR3 DNA sequence: TGCAGTGCCAGAGGTGACGGGGGAGGTTTTCGTTCCGAGCAGTACGTC.

There are many counts of this clone. A read error is possible here, since a much larger clone lies one base away. The chain couples TRBV6-5 to TRBJ1-1; tentative D call: TRBD1 (6 bases). The CDR3 is 16 amino acids. The germline CDR1 and CDR2 sequences are MNHEY and SVGAGI. The CDR3 spells CASSYSMEQGNTEALF. The CDR3 coding sequence is TGTGCCAGCAGTTACTCGATGGAACAGGGAAACACTGAAGCTCTCTTT.

This clone was seen only a few times. Since a much larger clone is just one base distant, this may be a read error. The chain has TRBV12-3 or TRBV12-4 and TRBJ1-4, with D possibly being TRBD1 (5 bases). The CDR3 contains 14 residues. Between the trimmed V and J ends, which lost 9 bases and 7 bases, there was a span of 18 bases. The chain's CDR3 is CARTLGQSGEKLFF. The CDR3 bases are TGTGCCAGAACCCTGGGGCAGTCTGGTGAAAAACTGTTTTTT.

This clone was seen many times. The chain recombines TRBV6-1 with TRBJ1-3; possible D gene TRBD1, 6 bases. The CDR3 consists of 14 residues. Germline V CDR1 and CDR2: MNHNS, SASEGT. V was pared by 3 bases and J by 3 bases, with 9 bases between. CDR3 bases: TGTGCCAGCAGTGATCCAGGGGTTGGAAACACCATATATTTT. Translated: CASSDPGVGNTIYF.

This clone appeared many times. The chain recombines TRBV6-2 or TRBV6-3 with TRBJ1-4, with D uncertain. Looked up from germline, CDR1 is MNHEY and CDR2 is SVGEGT. Trimming shortened V by 4 bases and J by 0 bases, and 9 bases separated the two germline ends. The CDR3 covers 15 residues. The CDR3 is CASSSYDATNEKLFF. CDR3 bases: TGTGCCAGCAGTTCATACGATGCAACTAATGAAAAACTGTTTTTT.

This clone was recorded many times. V is TRBV3-1 and J is TRBJ1-2; D unresolved. The V end was cut by 6 bases, the J end by 2 bases, with 13 bases between. This CDR3 contains 14 residues. Per germline, CDR1 LGHDT and CDR2 YNNKEL (reference sequence). CDR3 DNA: TGTGCCAGCAGACCCGGCGGAAAGAACTATGGCTACACCTTC. This translates into CASRPGGKNYGYTF.

At least ten counts were recorded for this clone. The genes are TRBV7-3 and TRBJ1-1; 8 bases fit TRBD1. V dropped 1 base and J dropped 4; count of bases not matched to a gene: 8. CDR3 size: 16 residues. CDR1 SGHTA and CDR2 FQGTGA come from the germline V gene. The CDR3 DNA is TGTGCCAGCAGCTTAAAACCCCAGGGGGCGCCCACTGAAGCTTTCTTT. Translation: CASSLKPQGAPTEAFF. Drawing the rest from reference TRBV7-3 and TRBJ1-1, the complete variable domain is GAGVSQTPSNKVTEKGKYVELRCDPISGHTALYWYRQSLGQGPEFLIYFQGTGAADDSGLPNDRFFAVRPEGSVSTLKIQRTERGDSAVYLCASSLKPQGAPTEAFFGQGTRLTVV.

This clone was observed at least ten times. The chain is built from TRBV6-1 and TRBJ2-5, with unresolved D. The CDR3 is made up of 12 amino acids. From germline, CDR1 is MNHNS and CDR2 SASEGT. Deletions cut 4 bases from V and 4 bases from J, with 7 bases between. The CDR3 nucleotides read TGTGCCAGCAGTGCGCAAACAGAGACCCAGTACTTC. Translated, it gives CASSAQTETQYF.

The V and J genes are TRBV29-1 and TRBJ2-5; D remains unclear. CDR3 length: 15 amino acids. Germline CDR1 SQVTM, CDR2 ANQGSEA. Trimming took 6 bases from V and 3 from J, leaving 20 bases between them. This chain's CDR3 is CSVRRQPGGKETQYF. The CDR3 bases are TGCAGCGTCCGGCGGCAGCCCGGCGGAAAAGAGACCCAGTACTTC.

Within the sample, this clone is medium-sized. CDR3 amino acids: CSARDQQGRGGYTF. CDR3 nucleotide sequence: TGCAGTGCTAGGGATCAACAGGGGCGTGGTGGCTACACCTTC. This chain uses TRBV20-1 with TRBJ1-2; 7 bases agree with TRBD1. The CDR3 is made up of 14 amino acids. Germline V gene lookup returns CDR1 DFQATT and CDR2 SNEGSKA (reference sequence). Trimming cost V 3 bases and J 7 bases; bases outside gene matches: 11.

V is TRBV7-8 and J is TRBJ2-5; 12 bases fit TRBD2. The CDR3 contains 17 residues. Germline CDR1 reads SGHVS; CDR2 reads FQNEAQ. The V gene end was trimmed by 4 bases and the J gene end by 2 bases; junction bases not matched to a gene: 8. CDR3 nucleotide sequence: TGTGCCAGCAGCTCAGGACTAGCGGGACGGCGGCAAGAGACCCAGTACTTC. Amino acids: CASSSGLAGRRQETQYF.

This clone was detected many times. The J gene is TRBJ1-1, the V gene TRBV6-1; D not certain. The ends were cut back, 6 bases at V and 4 bases at J, with 12 bases in the middle. The CDR3 is 13 amino acids. Germline CDR1 and CDR2: MNHNS and SASEGT. CDR3 DNA: TGTGCCAGCAGCCTCACCAAGGCCACTGAAGCTTTCTTT. Its translation is CASSLTKATEAFF.

On this clone: A much bigger clone sits one base away, suggesting this may be a read error. The sample carries other DNA sequences with the same CDR3. The V gene is TRBV7-6, the J gene TRBJ2-3; the D call may be TRBD1 or TRBD2 (5 bases each). The germline gives CDR1 SGHVS, CDR2 FNYEAQ. The CDR3 runs 15 residues. CDR3 protein: CASSLGGGLTDTQYF. In DNA form, the CDR3 reads TGTGCCAGCAGCTTAGGAGGCGGGCTGACAGATACGCAATATTTT.

In its sample, this clone was seen many times. This chain uses TRBV6-4 with TRBJ2-1; a weak D match, TRBD2 (6 bases). The CDR3 extends over 18 amino acids. CDR1 MRHNA and CDR2 SNTAGT come from the germline V gene. Trimming pared 0 bases from V and 3 bases from J, leaving 18 bases between. CDR3: CASSDSMGGPKSYNEQFF. DNA for the CDR3: TGTGCCAGCAGTGACTCGATGGGGGGACCAAAGAGCTACAATGAGCAGTTCTTC.

This clone occurred many times. This rearrangement joins TRBV7-8 to TRBJ2-5; the D is unclear. Per the germline V gene, CDR1 is SGHVS and CDR2 is FQNEAQ. The CDR3 spans 17 residues. Trimming removed 2 bases from V and 5 bases from J, with 21 bases in between. The DNA for the CDR3 is TGTGCCAGCAGCTTACCCGCTATCCCGGCCCGTGTGGAGACCCAGTACTTC. Its translation: CASSLPAIPARVETQYF.

This clone has at least ten counts. The chain has TRBV12-3 or TRBV12-4 and TRBJ2-1; 7 nucleotides agree with TRBD2. The CDR3 runs 14 residues. V gave up 6 bases and J gave up 5 bases; unmatched junction bases: 7. The CDR3 region is CASSGRDYHNEQFF. The CDR3 DNA is TGTGCCAGCAGCGGCCGGGACTACCACAATGAGCAGTTCTTC.

In its sample, this clone was seen many times. This chain joins TRBV2 and TRBJ1-2; unclear D gene. CDR3 length equals 15 residues. Trimming shortened V by 8 bases and J by 4 bases, and 20 bases separated the two germline ends. The germline V gene has CDR1 SNHLY and CDR2 FYNNEI. The CDR3 nucleotides are TGTGCCAGCTCGACAAGTGCTGGTCGCGGCTATGGCTACACCTTC. This gives the protein CASSTSAGRGYGYTF. Using reference TRBV2 and TRBJ1-2 for the parts outside the CDR3, the full variable domain is EPEVTQTPSHQVTQMGQEVILRCVPISNHLYFYWYRQILGQKVEFLVSFYNNEISEKSEIFDDQFSVERPDGSNFTLKIRSTKLEDSAMYFCASSTSAGRGYGYTFGSGTRLTVV.

As to this clone: Since a much larger clone is just one base distant, this may be a read error. The same CDR3 can be traced to other DNA sequences in this sample. The chain carries TRBV2 and TRBJ2-4, with TRBD1 matching over 8 bases. The junction had 9 bases not matched to a gene; V was cut back by 5 bases and J by 0 bases. Germline assignment: CDR1 SNHLY and CDR2 FYNNEI. The CDR3 loop spans 17 amino acids. The CDR3 here is CASSPEGTGLAKNIQYF. DNA for the CDR3: TGTGCCAGCAGTCCCGAAGGGACAGGACTAGCCAAAAACATTCAGTACTTC.

This clone was observed a few times. V and J are TRBV5-4 and TRBJ2-1, with D tentatively TRBD1 (5 bases). This CDR3 has 16 residues. Germline V gene data show CDR1 as SGHNT and CDR2 as YYREEE (reference sequence). With 2 bases removed from V and 0 bases from J, the gap between germline ends came to 12 bases. The CDR3 coding sequence is TGTGCCAGCAGCTTAGAAGGGGCGAGCTCCTACAATGAGCAGTTCTTC. Protein product: CASSLEGASSYNEQFF.

About this clone: A much larger clone sits a single nucleotide away, making a read error possible. The sample carries other DNA sequences with the same CDR3. V usage is TRBV18 and J usage is TRBJ1-1; D gene unclear. Germline V gives CDR1 KGHSH, CDR2 LQKENI. The CDR3 sequence is 14 residues long. The CDR3 DNA is TGTGCCAGCTCACCACCGGCTTGGAACACTGAAGCTTTCTTC. Protein sequence: CASSPPAWNTEAFF.

This clone was counted many times. This chain connects TRBV6-2 or TRBV6-3 to TRBJ2-4, with D unresolved. Germline values: CDR1 MNHEY, CDR2 SVGEGT. V gave up 2 bases and J gave up 0 bases, with 8 bases separating them. The CDR3 covers 15 residues. The CDR3 sequence: CASSYRVVAKNIQYF. CDR3 coding DNA: TGTGCCAGCAGTTACCGGGTGGTAGCCAAAAACATTCAGTACTTC.

This clone has more than one count but fewer than ten. A much larger clone lies one base from this, so it may be a read error. The genes are TRBV6-5 and TRBJ2-1; no reliable D call. The CDR3 runs 13 residues. Germline lookup yields CDR1 MNHEY and CDR2 SVGAGI. V gave up 4 bases and J gave up 0 bases, with 4 bases separating them. The CDR3 sequence is CASSFISYNEQFF. CDR3 sequence (DNA): TGTGCCAGCAGTTTTATCTCCTACAATGAGCAGTTCTTC.

Notes on this clone: The junction does not match germline at one end; this may be a read error. The rearrangement links TRBV7-6 to TRBJ2-3, with D perhaps TRBD2 (5 bases). CDR3 length: 15 amino acids. Germline assignment: CDR1 SGHVS and CDR2 FNYEAQ. The CDR3 reads CSSSLQPGGSDTQYF. CDR3 coding DNA: TGTTCCAGCAGCTTGCAACCGGGCGGGTCAGATACGCAGTATTTT.

This clone was seen ten or more times. The rearrangement joins TRBV2 to TRBJ1-6; D possibly corresponds to TRBD1 (6 bases). CDR1 and CDR2 (germline): SNHLY, FYNNEI. V was clipped by 5 bases and J by 9 bases, with 14 bases between them. This CDR3 comprises 14 residues. The CDR3 DNA follows: TGTGCCAGCAGTTTAAACAGGGTGGGTTCACCCCTCCACTTT. This sequence encodes CASSLNRVGSPLHF.